Sequencing of this TCR beta chain was carried out in a study of blood T cell repertoires in COVID-19. Across the whole study: Sites across the United States, Italy and Spain contributed samples from acute and convalescent COVID-19. PBMCs, B-cell-depleted T cells, or T cells were the source of the cDNA or gDNA that made up the material.

Authors' processing steps: It was from reference gene primer amplification that nucleated cell counts were estimated. TCRdb's table, derived via immunoSEQ multiplex PCR, lists solely in-frame clones and lacks some. That table gives V, J and clone size, and the DNA gave D and trimming. Of approximately 65,000 clones in the sample, 70% to 80% were seen once. This CDR3 has 12 amino acids. V was trimmed by 2 bases and J by 3 bases, leaving 5 bases between them. Germline V gene data show CDR1 as MNHEY and CDR2 as SVGEGT. The chain employs TRBV6-2 or TRBV6-3 and TRBJ2-7; D unresolved. The source is a human donor in a cohort sampled during active COVID-19. Sequencing was carried out using peripheral blood. CDR3 sequence: CASSYAHYEQYF. CDR3 nucleotide sequence: TGTGCCAGCAGTTACGCACACTACGAGCAGTACTTC.